Listed here are 11 T cell receptor beta chains from one sample, sequenced in a study of spatial heterogeneity in lung cancer. The time point was: sample taken at primary tumor resection. No cells were sorted before sequencing. The whole RNA sequenced was extracted from tumor, nontumor lung or frozen PBMC. TCRdb re-called the 5' RACE reads through MiXCR, storing one row per CDR3 protein. This table has more than 20,000 distinct CDR3 sequences, about 4.5% appearing once. The specimen was PBMCs, collected at surgery. These receptor sequences come from a male donor with early-stage non-small cell lung cancer.

The chain carries TRBV19 and TRBJ2-2; 10 bases line up with TRBD1. V shed 6 bases, J shed 5 bases, and the junction held 3 bases outside the gene matches. CDR1 is LNHDA, CDR2 SQIVND, per germline (reference sequence). This CDR3 is built from 14 residues. CDR3: CASSMDRGTGELFF. The CDR3 DNA sequence: TGTGCCAGTAGCATGGACAGGGGGACCGGGGAGCTGTTTTTT.

This clonotype has a count of ten or more. The chain links TRBV7-3 to TRBJ2-1; D tentatively fits TRBD1 or TRBD2 (5 bases each). This CDR3 comprises 13 residues. Germline loops: CDR1 SGHTA, CDR2 FQGTGA. With 5 bases removed from V and 6 bases from J, the gap between germline ends came to 11 bases. CDR3 nucleotides: TGTGCCAGCAGCACCGGGACCGGCAATGAGCAGTTCTTC. Protein sequence: CASSTGTGNEQFF.

This clonotype was recorded at least ten times. V gene TRBV27 combines with J gene TRBJ1-4; D is perhaps TRBD1 (6 bases). CDR3 length equals 15 residues. In germline, CDR1 is MNHEY, CDR2 SMNVEV (reference sequence). V lost 6 bases and J lost 0, with 11 bases in between. The CDR3 DNA reads TGTGCCAGCAGCCAAAACAGGGCAACTAATGAAAAACTGTTTTTT. Its protein is CASSQNRATNEKLFF.

In this sample, this clonotype turned up many times. The rearrangement uses TRBV21-1 and TRBJ2-1; the table's D gene call, TRBD1, was not cross checked with the DNA. TRBV21-1 is an annotated pseudogene. The CDR3 runs to 17 residues. CDR3 bases: TGTGCCAGCAGCAAAAAGGGGGCGCGCGGGTGGCGCTATGAGCAGTTCTTC. Translating gives CASSKKGARGWRYEQFF.

This clonotype was recorded at least ten times. This chain joins TRBV6-5 and TRBJ2-3; 7 bases match TRBD2. CDR1 and CDR2 from the germline V gene are MNHEY and SVGAGI. The CDR3 is 14 amino acids. V lost 4 bases and J lost 1; bases outside the gene matches: 2. The CDR3 nucleotides are TGTGCCAGCAGTTTGGGGGGGGGCACAGATACGCAGTATTTT. Amino acid sequence: CASSLGGGTDTQYF.

This clonotype showed up many times. The rearrangement joins TRBV7-2 to TRBJ2-1, with unresolved D. This CDR3 is built from 13 residues. Deletions cut 4 bases from V and 8 bases from J, with 12 bases between. CDR1 and CDR2 (germline): SGHTA, FQGNSA. This CDR3 reads CASSSPGSYEQFF. The CDR3 DNA sequence: TGTGCCAGCAGCTCCCCCGGCAGTTATGAGCAGTTCTTC.

This clonotype is deemed medium-sized. This rearrangement joins TRBV20-1 to TRBJ2-4, with D unresolved. The CDR3 is made up of 13 amino acids. Germline loops: CDR1 DFQATT, CDR2 SNEGSKA (reference sequence). Trimming removed 5 bases at V and 8 bases at J, with 16 bases between. The CDR3 loop is CSARTSLVYIQYF. The CDR3 DNA is TGCAGTGCTCGGACCTCCCTCGTATACATTCAGTACTTC.

This clonotype was counted at least ten times. This rearrangement joins TRBV11-2 to TRBJ1-1, with D unclear. CDR3 length equals 12 residues. Trimming stripped 3 bases from V and 4 bases from J, with 6 bases between. The V gene's germline CDR1 is SGHAT and CDR2 FQNNGV. The CDR3 DNA reads TGTGCCAGCAGCTTTACCTCCACTGAAGCTTTCTTT. This translates into CASSFTSTEAFF.

This clonotype was recorded at least ten times. This chain connects TRBV7-2 to TRBJ2-1; possible D gene TRBD2, 5 bases. The V gene's germline CDR1 is SGHTA and CDR2 FQGNSA. Trimming pared 1 base from V and 2 bases from J, leaving 12 bases between. This CDR3 comprises 16 residues. CDR3 amino acids: CASSLGTGKAYNEQFF. The CDR3 DNA reads as TGTGCCAGCAGCTTAGGTACCGGGAAGGCCTACAATGAGCAGTTCTTC.

This clonotype has ten or more counts. The CDR3 region has the DNA TGCGCCAGCAGCTTGCAGGGGCTGTACACCGGGGAGCTGTTTTTT. Its translation is CASSLQGLYTGELFF. The rearrangement links TRBV5-1 to TRBJ2-2, with D perhaps matching TRBD1 (6 bases). Germline-derived CDR1 and CDR2 are SGHRS and YFSETQ. Trimming took off 1 base at V and 3 bases at J, with 10 bases between the two ends. The CDR3 spans 15 residues.

This clonotype was recorded at least ten times. One junction end does not reproduce the germline sequence, and a read error may be involved. The chain carries TRBV7-7 and TRBJ2-1; D may correspond to TRBD1 or TRBD2 (5 bases each). The CDR3 has 15 residues. Germline V gene data show CDR1 as SSHAT and CDR2 as FNYEAQ (reference sequence). The CDR3 DNA sequence: TGTGCTAGCAGCGAGGGTTCGGGGCTGGTGAATGAGCAGTTCTTC. It encodes CASSEGSGLVNEQFF. Complete variable domain (other parts from reference TRBV7-7 and TRBJ2-1): GAGVSQSPRYKVTKRGQDVTLRCDPISSHATLYWYQQALGQGPEFLTYFNYEAQPDKSGLPSDRFSAERPEGSISTLTIQRTEQRDSAMYRCASSEGSGLVNEQFFGPGTRLTVL.